The source of this T cell receptor (beta chain) is a study of cytomegalovirus exposure and HLA in healthy donors. Germline CDR1 reads KGHSH; CDR2 reads LQKENI. The ends lost 4 bases at V and 3 bases at J; junction bases unmatched: 8. This CDR3 is 16 amino acids long. Concerning this clone: Its target is not known.

In the PCR, 60 Vbeta and 13 Jbeta primers were used. Clones were read by immunoSEQ multiplex PCR, and TCRdb kept only the in-frame ones, dropping some. The data show around 130,000 clones, roughly 84% seen once. Study conclusions and caveats: Earlier analysis found most TCR beta V segments productive about 90% or about 30% of the time. Among donors in an Asian-associated ancestry cluster, a later analysis reportedly found fewer N-insertions than the roughly 610-donor mean. The authors enumerated over 150 TCR beta chains as linked to cytomegalovirus. A few CMV-associated chains proved CMV antigen-specific in vitro.

The rearrangement joins TRBV18 to TRBJ1-4; 7 bases map to TRBD1. Sequenced sample: PBMCs. This clonotype was obtained from a woman aged 18-30 years in good health and CMV-seropositive. Here the CDR3 reads CASSQDRQGANEKLFF. The CDR3 coding sequence is TGTGCCAGCTCACAAGATCGACAGGGAGCTAATGAAAAACTGTTTTTT.